This T cell receptor beta chain came from a study of breast tumors, draining lymph nodes, adjacent tissues. Study-wide points: The data were judged consistent with most tumor T cells coming from lymph node and expanding in tumor.

Axillary draining lymph nodes of breast cancer patients supplied the node samples. This clonotype has a count of ten or more. Its antigen is currently unknown. The CDR3 runs 15 residues. Germline assignment: CDR1 SQVTM and CDR2 ANQGSEA. With V trimmed by 0 bases and J by 7 bases, 10 bases remained unmatched. TCRdb reprocessed the multiplex PCR reads via MiXCR and lists one record per CDR3 protein. The sample lists fewer than 85,000 distinct CDR3 sequences; roughly a fifth were seen once. The clonotype was recovered from a female donor with breast cancer. Some clones in this sample may be carry-over from other donors' samples. This chain uses TRBV29-1 with TRBJ2-3; the match to TRBD2 covers 7 bases. Sequencing was performed on axillary lymph node tissue. The CDR3 DNA reads as TGCAGCGTTGAAGATCAGGCGGGAGCGTGGAATACGCAGTATTTT. This codes for CSVEDQAGAWNTQYF.